The sequence of this T cell receptor (beta chain) was determined in a study of blood T cell repertoires in COVID-19. Study details: Both acute and convalescent COVID-19 samples were obtained from the United States, Italy and Spain. PBMCs, B-cell-depleted T cells, or T cells were the source of the cDNA or gDNA that made up the material.

As handled by the study authors: Estimates of nucleated cell counts were drawn from the amplification of reference gene primers. TCRdb's table, derived via immunoSEQ multiplex PCR, lists solely in-frame clones and lacks some. That table supplies the V and J calls and clone size; D and trimming were determined from the DNA. The repertoire includes 81,000 or so clones, about 91% of them detected once, and 12% sits in the top ten. CDR3 length: 13 amino acids. Looked up from germline, CDR1 is SQVTM and CDR2 is ANQGSEA. Trimming stripped 7 bases from V and 0 bases from J, with 12 bases between. This clone is a singleton in its sample.

This sequence originates from a man in his 70s with active or convalescent COVID-19. The chain has TRBV29-1 and TRBJ1-1, with D unresolved. Sequenced material: peripheral blood. CDR3: CSACQAMNTEAFF. The CDR3 DNA reads TGCAGCGCCTGCCAGGCAATGAACACTGAAGCTTTCTTT.